Listed below are T cell receptor beta chains from one sample, sequenced in a study of T cell responses to AZD1222 COVID-19 vaccine. Method: immunoSEQ multiplex PCR; TCRdb's copy keeps in-frame clones and lacks some. Of some 130,000 clones in the sample, more than 75% were seen once. This specimen was peripheral blood, taken on day 0 of AZD1222 vaccination. These receptors came from an adult in good health. Both conserved end residues are part of each CDR3. A D gene is named only where the DNA matches it firmly. The size entry is marked missing in some rows and otherwise reads once, few, many or a size class.

CDR3nt: TGTGCCAGCACCGTTCAGGGTAATTCACCCCTCCACTTT; CDR3aa: CASTVQGNSPLHF; abundance: NA; v_gene: TRBV3-1/TRBV3-2; d_gene: NA; j_gene: TRBJ1-6
CDR3nt: TGTGCCAGCAGCCTCCTAACAGATACGCAGTATTTT; CDR3aa: CASSLLTDTQYF; abundance: NA; v_gene: TRBV7-2; d_gene: NA; j_gene: TRBJ2-3
CDR3nt: TGTGCCAGCTCACCACTCGGGGGTGAAGCTTTCTTT; CDR3aa: CASSPLGGEAFF; abundance: NA; v_gene: TRBV18; d_gene: NA; j_gene: TRBJ1-1
CDR3nt: TGCAGCGCCGGACAGGGGGCTTTTAATGAGCAGTTCTTC; CDR3aa: CSAGQGAFNEQFF; abundance: NA; v_gene: TRBV29-1; d_gene: TRBD1; j_gene: TRBJ2-1
CDR3nt: TGTGCCAGCAGCTACGGGGACAGGGATTTAGTAAACACCATATATTTT; CDR3aa: CASSYGDRDLVNTIYF; abundance: NA; v_gene: TRBV9; d_gene: TRBD1; j_gene: TRBJ1-3
CDR3nt: TGTGCCAGCAGCCCTCTGGACACTTTCTATGGCTACACCTTC; CDR3aa: CASSPLDTFYGYTF; abundance: NA; v_gene: TRBV6-2/TRBV6-3; d_gene: NA; j_gene: TRBJ1-2
CDR3nt: TGTGCCAGCAGCAAGGACACTAGCTCCTACAATGAGCAGTTCTTC; CDR3aa: CASSKDTSSYNEQFF; abundance: NA; v_gene: TRBV7-9; d_gene: NA; j_gene: TRBJ2-1
CDR3nt: TGTGCCAGCAGCTTCGTAGGGGGCTCAAACACCATATATTTT; CDR3aa: CASSFVGGSNTIYF; abundance: NA; v_gene: TRBV7-9; d_gene: TRBD1; j_gene: TRBJ1-3
CDR3nt: TGCGCCAGCAGTGAGTCGATAAGGAACACCATATATTTT; CDR3aa: CASSESIRNTIYF; abundance: NA; v_gene: TRBV10-2; d_gene: NA; j_gene: TRBJ1-3
CDR3nt: TGTGCCAGTCAGTGGACAGGTGGGGACAATGAGCAGTTCTTC; CDR3aa: CASQWTGGDNEQFF; abundance: NA; v_gene: TRBV19; d_gene: TRBD1; j_gene: TRBJ2-1
CDR3nt: TGTGCCAGCAGCTTCGAAGGACTTGGCTACACCTTC; CDR3aa: CASSFEGLGYTF; abundance: NA; v_gene: TRBV7-9; d_gene: NA; j_gene: TRBJ1-2
CDR3nt: TGTGCCAGTAGTTCAAACAGGGGAGGTCGTAGCGAGCAGTACTTC; CDR3aa: CASSSNRGGRSEQYF; abundance: NA; v_gene: TRBV19; d_gene: NA; j_gene: TRBJ2-7
CDR3nt: TGTGCCAGCAGTTTCTTGGGGCTGGGGCAGCCCCAGCATTTT; CDR3aa: CASSFLGLGQPQHF; abundance: few; v_gene: TRBV27; d_gene: NA; j_gene: TRBJ1-5
CDR3nt: TGTGCCAGCAGCGTAGGACACCAAGAGACCCAGTACTTC; CDR3aa: CASSVGHQETQYF; abundance: NA; v_gene: TRBV9; d_gene: NA; j_gene: TRBJ2-5
CDR3nt: TGTGCCAGCTCACTGATGGGACAGGTGAACACCGGGGAGCTGTTTTTT; CDR3aa: CASSLMGQVNTGELFF; abundance: NA; v_gene: TRBV18; d_gene: TRBD1; j_gene: TRBJ2-2
CDR3nt: TGTGCCAGCAGCCAAGAAGCGGGACACCCGATTAACACCATATATTTT; CDR3aa: CASSQEAGHPINTIYF; abundance: NA; v_gene: TRBV4-2; d_gene: NA; j_gene: TRBJ1-3
CDR3nt: TGTGCCAGTAGTATAGTCCCCATGGATGAGCAGTTCTTC; CDR3aa: CASSIVPMDEQFF; abundance: NA; v_gene: TRBV19; d_gene: NA; j_gene: TRBJ2-1
CDR3nt: TGTGCCAGCCGCCTTCGGGGGGGAAACTTGTACAATGAGCAGTTCTTC; CDR3aa: CASRLRGGNLYNEQFF; abundance: NA; v_gene: TRBV19; d_gene: TRBD2; j_gene: TRBJ2-1
CDR3nt: TGCGCCAGCAGCCAAGAATATAGTCAAGCTCCCTACGAGCAGTACTTC; CDR3aa: CASSQEYSQAPYEQYF; abundance: NA; v_gene: TRBV4-3; d_gene: NA; j_gene: TRBJ2-7
CDR3nt: TGTGCCAGCAGGCCGGACAGGCCGGGAGTTTTCTTT; CDR3aa: CASRPDRPGVFF; abundance: few; v_gene: TRBV12-3/TRBV12-4; d_gene: TRBD1; j_gene: TRBJ1-1
CDR3nt: TGTGCCAGCAGGGGACAGGGGAACGTCTATGGCTACACCTTC; CDR3aa: CASRGQGNVYGYTF; abundance: NA; v_gene: TRBV6-5; d_gene: TRBD1; j_gene: TRBJ1-2
CDR3nt: TGTGCCAGCAGTTACTCAGGGAATAATCAGCCCCAGCATTTT; CDR3aa: CASSYSGNNQPQHF; abundance: NA; v_gene: TRBV6-6; d_gene: NA; j_gene: TRBJ1-5
CDR3nt: TGTGCCAGCACAACGGTCCACAGCATGAACACTGAAGCTTTCTTT; CDR3aa: CASTTVHSMNTEAFF; abundance: NA; v_gene: TRBV19; d_gene: NA; j_gene: TRBJ1-1
CDR3nt: TGCGCCAGCAGCCAAGCCACCTCGGGGTTGACAGTTGAAGCTTTCTTT; CDR3aa: CASSQATSGLTVEAFF; abundance: few; v_gene: TRBV4-3; d_gene: NA; j_gene: TRBJ1-1
CDR3nt: TGTGCCTCCGGACTAGCGGGTTCGAGCACAGATACGCAGTATTTT; CDR3aa: CASGLAGSSTDTQYF; abundance: NA; v_gene: TRBV28; d_gene: TRBD2; j_gene: TRBJ2-3
CDR3nt: TGTGCCACCAGCTATTACGTTACAGGGTCCTACGAGCAGTACTTC; CDR3aa: CATSYYVTGSYEQYF; abundance: NA; v_gene: TRBV15; d_gene: NA; j_gene: TRBJ2-7
CDR3nt: TGCGCCAGCAGCCAGACACCTAGGTCAGGGGGGAGTAGCACTGAAGCTTTCTTT; CDR3aa: CASSQTPRSGGSSTEAFF; abundance: NA; v_gene: TRBV5-1; d_gene: TRBD1; j_gene: TRBJ1-1
CDR3nt: TGTGCCAGCAGCTTCCGGGACGGTAATGAAAAACTGTTTTTT; CDR3aa: CASSFRDGNEKLFF; abundance: NA; v_gene: TRBV5-4; d_gene: NA; j_gene: TRBJ1-4
CDR3nt: TGCGCCAGCAGCTGGACAAGGAACACTGAAGCTTTCTTT; CDR3aa: CASSWTRNTEAFF; abundance: few; v_gene: TRBV5-1; d_gene: NA; j_gene: TRBJ1-1
CDR3nt: TGCGCCAGCAGTGACCGAGTTGAAGCTTTCTTT; CDR3aa: CASSDRVEAFF; abundance: NA; v_gene: TRBV10-2; d_gene: NA; j_gene: TRBJ1-1
CDR3nt: TGTGCCAGCAGCGCAGGAAATAATTCACCCCTCCACTTT; CDR3aa: CASSAGNNSPLHF; abundance: NA; v_gene: TRBV11-3; d_gene: NA; j_gene: TRBJ1-6
CDR3nt: TGTGCCAGCAGCCCCCTCCTTTCTAACGTCCTGACTTTC; CDR3aa: CASSPLLSNVLTF; abundance: NA; v_gene: TRBV7-2; d_gene: NA; j_gene: TRBJ2-6
CDR3nt: TGTGCCAGCTCACCGGAGGATCTAATTCCTGAGCAGTTCTTC; CDR3aa: CASSPEDLIPEQFF; abundance: NA; v_gene: TRBV18; d_gene: NA; j_gene: TRBJ2-1
CDR3nt: TGTGCCAGCAGCTTAGTGACGGACACCTATGGCTACACCTTC; CDR3aa: CASSLVTDTYGYTF; abundance: NA; v_gene: TRBV7-9; d_gene: NA; j_gene: TRBJ1-2
CDR3nt: TGTGCCAGCAGCGTAGCTGGGCAGGCCGGCACTGAAGCTTTCTTT; CDR3aa: CASSVAGQAGTEAFF; abundance: few; v_gene: TRBV9; d_gene: NA; j_gene: TRBJ1-1
CDR3nt: TGTGCCAGCAGTCCGGGGCAGGGACGGGACAATCAGCCCCAGCATTTT; CDR3aa: CASSPGQGRDNQPQHF; abundance: NA; v_gene: TRBV9; d_gene: NA; j_gene: TRBJ1-5
CDR3nt: TGTGCCAGCTCATCCAGTCCGGGACAAGGGGGAAACACCATATATTTT; CDR3aa: CASSSSPGQGGNTIYF; abundance: NA; v_gene: TRBV18; d_gene: NA; j_gene: TRBJ1-3
CDR3nt: TGTGCCAGCGGGCTGAGCGGGGCTACAGATACGCAGTATTTT; CDR3aa: CASGLSGATDTQYF; abundance: NA; v_gene: TRBV27; d_gene: TRBD2; j_gene: TRBJ2-3
CDR3nt: TGTGCCAGCAGTTTTGCCCCACTTAACTATGGCTACACCTTC; CDR3aa: CASSFAPLNYGYTF; abundance: NA; v_gene: TRBV28; d_gene: NA; j_gene: TRBJ1-2
CDR3nt: TGTGCCAGCAGTGCCAACATCTTTGAAGCTTTCTTT; CDR3aa: CASSANIFEAFF; abundance: many; v_gene: TRBV6-1; d_gene: NA; j_gene: TRBJ1-1
CDR3nt: TGCGCCAGCAGTGAGTCGGGGATACAGGAAAAACTGTTTTTT; CDR3aa: CASSESGIQEKLFF; abundance: NA; v_gene: TRBV10-1; d_gene: NA; j_gene: TRBJ1-4
CDR3nt: TGTGCCAGCAGCACCGGGGGGGCGAGCTCCTACAATGAGCAGTTCTTC; CDR3aa: CASSTGGASSYNEQFF; abundance: NA; v_gene: TRBV7-9; d_gene: TRBD2; j_gene: TRBJ2-1
CDR3nt: TGTGCCAGCAGTTACTCGAGCAGGAGCGATGGCTACACCTTC; CDR3aa: CASSYSSRSDGYTF; abundance: NA; v_gene: TRBV6-2/TRBV6-3; d_gene: NA; j_gene: TRBJ1-2